This T cell receptor (beta chain) emerged from a study of blood T cell dynamics during melanoma immunotherapy. This CDR3 is 18 amino acids long. Germline CDR1 is SNHLY and CDR2 is FYNNEI. The V and J ends lost 2 bases and 5 bases respectively, with 22 bases between them. This clone was seen once. Regarding time point: pre-treatment baseline. Some clones are missing from TCRdb's copy, which holds only in-frame ones; the method was immunoSEQ multiplex PCR. The sample has almost 25,000 clones, approximately 90% seen once; the top ten hold 3.5% to 6%. The chain is built from TRBV2 and TRBJ2-1; TRBD2 is a possible D gene (6 bases). The sequence came from a human donor with melanoma. The source was blood, collected from a patient treated with checkpoint blockade. CDR3 in DNA: TGTGCCAGCAGTGAATTATGGCCGGGGGTCCCATTGAACAATGAGCAGTTCTTC. Its protein product is CASSELWPGVPLNNEQFF. The full variable domain, its missing parts supplied by reference TRBV2 and TRBJ2-1, is EPEVTQTPSHQVTQMGQEVILRCVPISNHLYFYWYRQILGQKVEFLVSFYNNEISEKSEIFDDQFSVERPDGSNFTLKIRSTKLEDSAMYFCASSELWPGVPLNNEQFFGPGTRLTVL.